These 26 T cell receptor beta chains were all obtained from the same sample, sequenced in a study of OX40 agonist ivuxolimab in advanced cancers. The data were produced by immunoSEQ multiplex PCR, yet TCRdb's version contains in-frame clones alone and is incomplete. The table shows approximately 88,000 clones, with over 75% occurring only once. This material consisted of CD4+ or CD8+ T cells sorted from blood, taken in a trial of the OX40 agonist ivuxolimab. These receptors all stem from an adult with an advanced solid tumor such as melanoma, head and neck, liver or kidney cancer.

The rearrangement links TRBV10-1 to TRBJ1-2, with 8 positions matching TRBD1. CDR3 length: 15 residues. V trimming: 6 bases; J trimming: 4 bases; junction bases outside the gene matches: 10. Germline-derived CDR1 and CDR2 are WNHNN and SYGVQD (reference sequence). The CDR3 protein is CASSHSGQGFYGYTF. The CDR3 region has the DNA TGCGCCAGCAGCCATTCCGGACAGGGTTTCTATGGCTACACCTTC.

The V gene is TRBV15, the J gene TRBJ1-1; D unresolved. The V and J ends lost 1 base and 6 bases respectively, with 6 bases between them. This CDR3 is built from 12 residues. In germline, CDR1 is LNHNV, CDR2 YYDKDF (reference sequence). CDR3 loop: CATSRGWAEAFF. CDR3 in DNA: TGTGCCACCAGCAGAGGATGGGCTGAAGCTTTCTTT. Full variable domain (missing parts from reference TRBV15 and TRBJ1-1): DAMVIQNPRYQVTQFGKPVTLSCSQTLNHNVMYWYQQKSSQAPKLLFHYYDKDFNNEADTPDNFQSRRPNTSFCFLDIRSPGLGDTAMYLCATSRGWAEAFFGQGTRLTVV.

The chain links TRBV6-6 to TRBJ1-2; a weak D match, TRBD1 (5 bases). Germline V gene lookup returns CDR1 MNHNY and CDR2 SVGAGI (reference sequence). CDR3 length equals 13 residues. V lost 9 bases to trimming and J lost 4 bases, with 15 bases between them. CDR3 nucleotides: TGTGCCAGTGTCTCGACAGAAGCCTATGGCTACACCTTC. Protein sequence: CASVSTEAYGYTF.

The rearrangement joins TRBV9 to TRBJ2-1, with 15 nucleotides matching TRBD2. The CDR3 contains 16 residues. Germline CDR1 and CDR2: SGDLS and YYNGEE. The V and J ends lost 3 bases and 14 bases, in that order; junction bases with no gene match: 12. The CDR3 DNA reads TGTGCCAGCAGCGACTTCTCCGGGACTAGCGGGGGGCGGGAGTTCTTC. The encoded protein is CASSDFSGTSGGREFF.

There are a few counts of this clone. V usage is TRBV19 and J usage is TRBJ1-1; 9 bases agree with TRBD1. CDR1 is LNHDA, CDR2 SQIVND, per germline (reference sequence). The CDR3 spans 14 residues. J lost 1 base, V lost 5 bases, and 2 bases had no gene match. The CDR3 loop is CASSVQGANTEAFF. The CDR3 bases are TGTGCCAGTAGTGTACAGGGGGCGAACACTGAAGCTTTCTTT.

The chain uses TRBV10-3 and TRBJ1-6; D is undetermined. The CDR3 is 16 residues long. The ends were cut back, 0 bases at V and 11 bases at J, with 17 bases in the middle. Germline loops: CDR1 ENHRY, CDR2 SYGVKD. Written as DNA, the CDR3 is TGTGCCATCAGTGAGTCGAAGGGTGGGCTAGGTACACCCCTCCACTTT. Amino acid sequence: CAISESKGGLGTPLHF.

The V gene is TRBV9, the J gene TRBJ2-1, with D uncertain. This CDR3 has 13 amino acids. Germline-derived CDR1 and CDR2 are SGDLS and YYNGEE. V lost 4 bases to trimming and J lost 3 bases, with 8 bases between them. CDR3 amino acids: CASSSSLYNEQFF. CDR3 DNA sequence: TGTGCCAGCAGCTCCAGCCTCTACAATGAGCAGTTCTTC.

CDR3 in amino acids: CAAYRSGGAPSTDTQYF. CDR3 in DNA: TGTGCCGCCTATCGAAGTGGGGGGGCTCCTAGCACAGATACGCAGTATTTT. The rearrangement links TRBV5-4 to TRBJ2-3; D perhaps matches TRBD2 (7 bases). Germline values: CDR1 SGHNT, CDR2 YYREEE (reference sequence). Trimming shortened V by 10 bases and J by 0 bases, and 24 bases separated the two germline ends. The length of the CDR3 is 17 residues.

This clone showed up just a few times. The V gene is TRBV2, the J gene TRBJ1-6; D is unclear. Trimming shortened V by 4 bases and J by 9 bases, and 4 bases separated the two germline ends. From germline, CDR1 is SNHLY and CDR2 FYNNEI. There are 11 residues in the CDR3. CDR3 sequence (DNA): TGTGCCAGCAGTGTCGGTTCACCCCTCCACTTT. This codes for CASSVGSPLHF.

V gene TRBV11-2 combines with J gene TRBJ2-1, with D unclear. Germline values: CDR1 SGHAT, CDR2 FQNNGV. This CDR3 is 12 amino acids long. Trimming removed 1 base from V and 12 bases from J, with 10 bases in between. CDR3 DNA: TGTGCCAGCAGCTTAGTTCGGGCCCGGCAGTTCTTC. This gives the protein CASSLVRARQFF.

The chain carries TRBV19 and TRBJ1-2; possible D gene TRBD1, 6 bases. The germline V gene has CDR1 LNHDA and CDR2 SQIVND (reference sequence). V gave up 3 bases and J gave up 8 bases, with 19 bases separating them. The CDR3 sequence is 15 residues long. CDR3 residues: CASSIPAGGHGGYTF. CDR3 DNA sequence: TGTGCCAGTAGTATTCCCGCGGGGGGACACGGCGGCTACACCTTC. The full variable domain, with the rest looked up from reference TRBV19 and TRBJ1-2, is DGGITQSPKYLFRKEGQNVTLSCEQNLNHDAMYWYRQDPGQGLRLIYYSQIVNDFQKGDIAEGYSVSREKKESFPLTVTSAQKNPTAFYLCASSIPAGGHGGYTFGSGTRLTVV.

The chain has TRBV10-2 and TRBJ2-7; the match to TRBD2 covers 13 bases. From germline, CDR1 is WSHSY and CDR2 SAAADI. V lost 3 bases, J lost 5 bases, and 7 bases stayed unmatched. CDR3 length: 16 residues. The CDR3 nucleotides read TGCGCCAGCAGTGAAGTGCGACTAGCGGGGGGCCACGAGCAGTACTTC. Translated, it gives CASSEVRLAGGHEQYF.

In this sample, this clone turned up once. J is TRBJ1-1 and V is TRBV7-9, with TRBD1 as a possible D gene (6 bases). CDR1 and CDR2 from the germline V gene are SEHNR and FQNEAQ (reference sequence). The germline V and J ends were trimmed by 5 bases and 4 bases, with 11 bases remaining between them. The CDR3 has 13 residues. The CDR3 coding sequence is TGTGCCAGCAGCCTAAAAGGGGGCACTGAAGCTTTCTTT. Its translation is CASSLKGGTEAFF.

This clone was observed a handful of times. The chain employs TRBV10-3 and TRBJ2-7, with D unresolved. Germline V gene data show CDR1 as ENHRY and CDR2 as SYGVKD. The CDR3 loop spans 13 amino acids. The V end was cut by 6 bases, the J end by 0 bases, with 9 bases between. CDR3 loop: CAIRMVLSYEQYF. The CDR3 DNA follows: TGTGCCATCAGGATGGTTCTCTCCTACGAGCAGTACTTC.

The genes are TRBV11-2 and TRBJ2-3; TRBD2 aligns across 8 bases. The germline gives CDR1 SGHAT, CDR2 FQNNGV. The CDR3 runs 18 residues. With 1 base clipped from V and 0 bases from J, the junction kept 9 bases outside the gene matches. The CDR3 coding sequence is TGTGCCAGCAGCTTAGCACCGGGGGGGTATTCTAGCACAGATACGCAGTATTTT. Translated, it gives CASSLAPGGYSSTDTQYF.

This clone was recorded at least ten times. The chain is built from TRBV7-9 and TRBJ2-2; D is unclear. The CDR3 has 12 amino acids. The ends were cut back, 1 base at V and 8 bases at J, with 5 bases in the middle. Germline CDR1 and CDR2: SEHNR and FQNEAQ (reference sequence). CDR3 residues: CASSLGEGELFF. The CDR3 coding sequence is TGTGCCAGCAGCTTAGGAGAAGGGGAGCTGTTTTTT. The full variable domain, rest sourced from reference TRBV7-9 and TRBJ2-2, is DTGVSQNPRHKITKRGQNVTFRCDPISEHNRLYWYRQTLGQGPEFLTYFQNEAQLEKSRLLSDRFSAERPKGSFSTLEIQRTEQGDSAMYLCASSLGEGELFFGEGSRLTVL.

The chain joins TRBV5-1 to TRBJ1-2; D remains unclear. The germline V gene has CDR1 SGHRS and CDR2 YFSETQ. This CDR3 is 14 amino acids long. Trimming cost V 0 bases and J 3 bases, with 9 bases left between them. The CDR3 protein is CASSLGFRDYGYTF. CDR3 nucleotide sequence: TGCGCCAGCAGCTTGGGCTTTAGGGACTATGGCTACACCTTC.

The rearrangement uses TRBV6-6 and TRBJ2-7; TRBD1 aligns across 8 bases. Germline lookup yields CDR1 MNHNY and CDR2 SVGAGI (reference sequence). With V trimmed by 2 bases and J by 9 bases, 6 bases remained unmatched. The CDR3 has 13 amino acids. The chain's CDR3 is CASSYHAGGGQYF. The CDR3 bases are TGTGCCAGCAGTTACCACGCAGGGGGCGGGCAGTACTTC.

The chain uses TRBV7-8 and TRBJ1-4; TRBD1 agrees at 8 bases. The CDR3 loop spans 15 amino acids. Per germline, CDR1 SGHVS and CDR2 FQNEAQ. The ends lost 5 bases at V and 8 bases at J; junction bases unmatched: 10. The CDR3 region is CASSRWTGSREKLFF. Here the CDR3 DNA reads TGTGCCAGCAGCCGCTGGACAGGGAGTAGGGAAAAACTGTTTTTT.

The gene calls are TRBV14 and TRBJ2-2; D not certain. Trimming cost V 7 bases and J 3 bases, with 12 bases left between them. The germline V gene encodes CDR1 SGHDN and CDR2 FVKESK. The CDR3 is 14 amino acids. CDR3 coding DNA: TGTGCCAGCAACCCGACACCCTACACCGGGGAGCTGTTTTTT. Translating it yields CASNPTPYTGELFF.

This CDR3 is CASSYRDGSYEQYF. The CDR3 region has the DNA TGTGCCAGCAGTTATAGGGACGGTTCCTACGAGCAGTACTTC. The chain recombines TRBV6-6 with TRBJ2-7, with D tentatively TRBD1 or TRBD2 (5 bases each). V was pared by 3 bases and J by 1 base, with 10 bases between. This CDR3 comprises 14 residues. The V gene's germline CDR1 is MNHNY and CDR2 SVGAGI (reference sequence).

This sequence joins TRBV11-3 and TRBJ2-2; D call uncertain. From germline, CDR1 is SGHNT and CDR2 YENEEA. There are 13 residues in the CDR3. V was clipped by 5 bases and J by 4 bases, with 8 bases between them. The CDR3 coding sequence is TGTGCCAGCAGCGGGCATAGCACCGGGGAGCTGTTTTTT. It codes for CASSGHSTGELFF.

The chain is built from TRBV30 and TRBJ1-4, with a possible D match to TRBD1 (5 bases). Per germline, CDR1 GTSNPN and CDR2 SVGIG (reference sequence). The germline V and J ends were trimmed by 2 bases and 8 bases, with 12 bases remaining between them. The CDR3 is 13 residues long. CDR3 nucleotide sequence: TGTGCCTGGAGTTATGGGGGTCGCGAAAAACTGTTTTTT. Protein product: CAWSYGGREKLFF.

V usage is TRBV9 and J usage is TRBJ2-5; 10 nucleotides agree with TRBD2. Germline CDR1 is SGDLS and CDR2 is YYNGEE. The V and J ends lost 2 bases and 5 bases, in that order; junction bases with no gene match: 9. The CDR3 is made up of 16 amino acids. The CDR3 protein is CASSVRAGGLGETQYF. DNA of the CDR3: TGTGCCAGCAGCGTCCGAGCGGGGGGGCTGGGGGAGACCCAGTACTTC.

The rearrangement links TRBV5-1 to TRBJ2-5; 10 bases align to TRBD2. The J segment lost 2 bases and the V segment lost 0 bases, leaving 1 base of the junction unmatched. This CDR3 spans 15 amino acids. The germline CDR1 and CDR2 sequences are SGHRS and YFSETQ. Here the CDR3 reads CASSLVAGGQETQYF. Written as DNA, the CDR3 is TGCGCCAGCAGCTTGGTAGCGGGGGGACAAGAGACCCAGTACTTC.

This rearrangement joins TRBV7-2 to TRBJ2-5; no firm D call. Germline lookup yields CDR1 SGHTA and CDR2 FQGNSA. CDR3 length: 13 residues. V was pared by 5 bases and J by 1 base, with 8 bases between. The CDR3 DNA follows: TGTGCCAGCAGCCTTAGCTTCCAAGAGACCCAGTACTTC. Protein product: CASSLSFQETQYF.